The 27 T cell receptor beta chains below come from one sample, sequenced in a study of shared clonotypes between healthy human individuals. TCRdb's table, derived via immunoSEQ multiplex PCR, lists solely in-frame clones and lacks some. Of some 1,100,000 clones in the sample, around 78% were seen once. Source material: memory CD4+ T cells from PBMCs. Subset of the sample: CD45RA-negative fraction. These receptors were obtained from a young man in good health. Some clones in this sample may be carry-over from other donors' samples.

J is TRBJ2-3 and V is TRBV5-4; 16 positions match TRBD2. CDR3 length: 18 amino acids. The germline CDR1 and CDR2 sequences are SGHNT and YYREEE (reference sequence). With V trimmed by 2 bases and J by 2 bases, 5 bases remained unmatched. The CDR3 loop reads CASSFPGLAGGITDTQYF. The CDR3 DNA is TGTGCCAGCAGCTTCCCGGGACTAGCGGGAGGGATCACAGATACGCAGTATTTT.

The chain is built from TRBV5-1 and TRBJ2-3; 9 bases match TRBD2. Germline V lookup: CDR1 SGHRS, CDR2 YFSETQ. The CDR3 contains 16 residues. Trimming took 0 bases from V and 1 from J; bases not matched to a gene: 3. The CDR3: CASSLVVAGGTDTQYF. For the CDR3, the DNA is TGCGCCAGCAGCTTGGTGGTAGCGGGAGGCACAGATACGCAGTATTTT.

V gene TRBV6-5 combines with J gene TRBJ2-5; D is ambiguous. The J call may be incorrect, as the DNA end agrees better with TRBJ2-7. CDR3 length equals 15 residues. The germline gives CDR1 MNHEY, CDR2 SVGAGI. The CDR3 reads CASSPVWASSYEQYF. The CDR3 bases are TGTGCCAGCAGCCCTGTATGGGCGAGTTCCTACGAGCAGTACTTC.

This clone showed up just once. The chain combines TRBV7-8 with TRBJ1-5, with D perhaps matching TRBD1 (5 bases). The CDR3 loop spans 15 amino acids. Germline assignment: CDR1 SGHVS and CDR2 FQNEAQ. Trimming removed 4 bases from V and 5 bases from J, with 15 bases in between. As DNA, the CDR3 is TGTGCCAGCAGCTCGAGCCCATTAGGGGATCAGCCCCAGCATTTT. Translating it yields CASSSSPLGDQPQHF.

The chain couples TRBV5-1 to TRBJ2-7; D might be TRBD1 or TRBD2, each matching 5 bases. Germline lookup yields CDR1 SGHRS and CDR2 YFSETQ. There are 16 residues in the CDR3. Deletions cut 4 bases from V and 0 bases from J, with 17 bases between. The CDR3 reads CASSGSSGQGSYEQYF. CDR3 nucleotides: TGCGCCAGCAGCGGTTCCTCGGGGCAGGGCTCCTACGAGCAGTACTTC.

This clone was detected only a few times. The chain carries TRBV5-6 and TRBJ2-5; 12 positions agree with TRBD2. The CDR3 sequence is 17 residues long. V dropped 0 bases and J dropped 2; count of bases not matched to a gene: 5. Germline V gene lookup returns CDR1 SGHDT and CDR2 YYEEEE. CDR3 DNA: TGTGCCAGCAGCTTGGTGGGACTAGCGGGCATACAAGAGACCCAGTACTTC. Residues: CASSLVGLAGIQETQYF.

The chain links TRBV18 to TRBJ2-7, with D unresolved. From germline, CDR1 is KGHSH and CDR2 LQKENI. V dropped 5 bases and J dropped 0 bases, with 11 bases sitting between them. This CDR3 is built from 14 residues. The CDR3 loop reads CASSYGLSSYEQYF. The CDR3, as DNA: TGTGCCAGCTCATACGGATTATCCTCCTACGAGCAGTACTTC.

This clone was picked up one time. The chain has TRBV6-1 and TRBJ2-7; TRBD1 agrees at 8 bases. Trimming removed 6 bases from V and 6 bases from J; junction bases left unmatched: 10. The CDR3 sequence is 14 residues long. In germline, CDR1 is MNHNS, CDR2 SASEGT. CDR3 coding DNA: TGTGCCAGCAGCCCCGGACAGGGTTTCTCCGAGCAGTACTTC. Residues: CASSPGQGFSEQYF.

The rearrangement links TRBV6-4 to TRBJ2-7; no clear D. This CDR3 is built from 11 residues. Germline V gives CDR1 MRHNA, CDR2 SNTAGT. Trimming removed 4 bases from V and 4 bases from J, with 5 bases in between. The CDR3 region has the DNA TGTGCCAGCAGTGGCGTATACGAGCAGTACTTC. Its translation: CASSGVYEQYF.

Comments on this clone: Other DNA sequences in this specimen translate into the identical CDR3. V gene TRBV5-1 combines with J gene TRBJ1-3; D not resolved. Trimming left V 0 bases short and J 0 bases short, with 7 bases between. This CDR3 region has 15 residues. Germline CDR1 reads SGHRS; CDR2 reads YFSETQ. In nucleotides, the CDR3 is TGCGCCAGCAGCTTGGGCACAAGCTCTGGAAACACCATATATTTT. Protein sequence: CASSLGTSSGNTIYF.

V is TRBV5-1 and J is TRBJ1-5; D not resolved. The CDR3 is 13 residues long. The V gene lost 1 base and the J gene lost 5 bases, with 7 bases spanning the gap. Germline CDR1 is SGHRS and CDR2 is YFSETQ. The CDR3 DNA sequence: TGCGCCAGCAGCTTGTCTCCGGATCAGCCCCAGCATTTT. It codes for CASSLSPDQPQHF. Looking up the rest from reference TRBV5-1 and TRBJ1-5 gives the full variable domain: KAGVTQTPRYLIKTRGQQVTLSCSPISGHRSVSWYQQTPGQGLQFLFEYFSETQRNKGNFPGRFSGRQFSNSRSEMNVSTLELGDSALYLCASSLSPDQPQHFGDGTRLSIL.

This chain uses TRBV9 with TRBJ1-1; tentatively, D is TRBD1 (5 bases). Germline-derived CDR1 and CDR2 are SGDLS and YYNGEE. V dropped 1 base and J dropped 6 bases, with 19 bases sitting between them. The CDR3 loop spans 16 amino acids. CDR3 in amino acids: CASSVFSGRGSAEAFF. Here the CDR3 DNA reads TGTGCCAGCAGCGTATTCTCGGGAAGGGGCTCCGCTGAAGCTTTCTTT.

This chain uses TRBV20-1 with TRBJ2-1; D unresolved. This CDR3 contains 11 residues. CDR1 and CDR2 from the germline V gene are DFQATT and SNEGSKA (reference sequence). In DNA, the CDR3 is TGCAGCGTGGACTCCTACAATGAGCAGTTCTTC. Residues: CSVDSYNEQFF.

The chain links TRBV2 to TRBJ2-2, with 14 nucleotides matching TRBD2. V dropped 8 bases and J dropped 4; count of bases not matched to a gene: 0. The CDR3 is made up of 14 amino acids. Germline V gene lookup returns CDR1 SNHLY and CDR2 FYNNEI. The CDR3 loop is CASGLAGGTGELFF. The CDR3 DNA reads as TGTGCCAGCGGACTAGCGGGAGGCACCGGGGAGCTGTTTTTT. Together with reference TRBV2 and TRBJ2-2, the CDR3 gives the full variable domain: EPEVTQTPSHQVTQMGQEVILRCVPISNHLYFYWYRQILGQKVEFLVSFYNNEISEKSEIFDDQFSVERPDGSNFTLKIRSTKLEDSAMYFCASGLAGGTGELFFGEGSRLTVL.

The chain couples TRBV27 to TRBJ2-2; D gene unclear. Trimming stripped 5 bases from V and 4 bases from J, with 14 bases between. CDR1 and CDR2 (germline): MNHEY, SMNVEV (reference sequence). The CDR3 contains 15 residues. In DNA form, the CDR3 reads TGTGCCAGCAGTCTTCGTTGGTCTAGCACCGGGGAGCTGTTTTTT. Protein product: CASSLRWSSTGELFF.

This clone was detected once. This rearrangement joins TRBV5-1 to TRBJ2-7; TRBD2 matches at 8 bases. Germline assignment: CDR1 SGHRS and CDR2 YFSETQ. Trimming removed 4 bases from V and 5 bases from J; junction bases left unmatched: 8. CDR3 size: 14 residues. The CDR3 coding sequence is TGCGCCAGCAGCAGGGCGGGGGGTCGCGACGAGCAGTACTTC. This translates into CASSRAGGRDEQYF.

CDR3 sequence: CASSPGPRRVNYGYTF. Here the CDR3 DNA reads TGTGCCAGCAGCCCCGGCCCCCGTAGGGTTAACTATGGCTACACCTTC. The chain is built from TRBV11-2 and TRBJ1-2; no definite D call. The CDR3 sequence is 16 residues long. Germline V lookup: CDR1 SGHAT, CDR2 FQNNGV. V lost 5 bases and J 1 base, leaving 17 bases between the germline ends.

The V gene is TRBV4-2, the J gene TRBJ2-2; TRBD2 matches at 10 bases. The CDR3 extends over 18 amino acids. Germline trimming cut 4 bases from V and 6 bases from J; bases unmatched to any gene: 14. CDR1 is LGHNA and CDR2 is YNFKEQ in the germline V gene. CDR3 protein: CASSRQGVLAGASGELFF. In nucleotides, the CDR3 is TGTGCCAGCAGCCGGCAGGGGGTCCTAGCGGGAGCGTCCGGGGAGCTGTTTTTT.

The gene calls are TRBV7-3 and TRBJ2-1, with 7 bases fitting TRBD2. The CDR3 runs to 14 residues. Trimming took 5 bases from V and 2 from J; bases not matched to a gene: 3. The germline V gene encodes CDR1 SGHTA and CDR2 FQGTGA. The CDR3 DNA is TGTGCCAGCAGCGCTACTAGCGCCTACAATGAGCAGTTCTTC. Encoded protein: CASSATSAYNEQFF.

This rearrangement joins TRBV4-1 to TRBJ2-7; no clear D gene. Trimming left V 1 base short and J 0 bases short, with 16 bases between. From germline, CDR1 is MGHRA and CDR2 YSYEKL. The CDR3 contains 17 residues. CDR3 sequence reads: CASSQVLVPTSSYEQYF. The CDR3 coding sequence is TGCGCCAGCAGCCAAGTCCTCGTCCCCACCAGCTCCTACGAGCAGTACTTC.

This clone was counted a single time. The chain combines TRBV27 with TRBJ1-1; D unresolved. V shed 3 bases and J shed 0 bases, with 11 bases lying between them. This CDR3 region has 15 residues. CDR1 and CDR2 from the germline V gene are MNHEY and SMNVEV (reference sequence). As DNA, the CDR3 is TGTGCCAGCAGTTTGGGAGGTGGCATGAACACTGAAGCTTTCTTT. This gives the protein CASSLGGGMNTEAFF.

The chain is built from TRBV10-3 and TRBJ2-5, with TRBD1 identical over 10 bases. Unmatched junction bases numbered 4, after V lost 6 bases and J lost 0 bases. This CDR3 spans 15 amino acids. The germline gives CDR1 ENHRY, CDR2 SYGVKD. The CDR3 region is CAISRGTGDQETQYF. CDR3 nucleotide sequence: TGTGCCATCAGCCGCGGGACAGGGGACCAAGAGACCCAGTACTTC.

The chain links TRBV7-2 to TRBJ2-2, with 8 bases identical to TRBD2. Trimming took 0 bases from V and 9 from J; bases not matched to a gene: 3. The CDR3 covers 14 residues. Germline V lookup: CDR1 SGHTA, CDR2 FQGNSA. CDR3 sequence: CASSLAAGARELFF. Here the CDR3 DNA reads TGTGCCAGCAGCTTAGCAGCGGGAGCGCGGGAGCTGTTTTTT.

CDR3 residues: CASRGALASGRGPNYEQYF. In DNA form, the CDR3 reads TGTGCCAGCAGGGGTGCTCTCGCTAGCGGGAGAGGGCCTAACTACGAGCAGTACTTC. This chain joins TRBV28 and TRBJ2-7; 10 positions match TRBD2. The CDR3 spans 19 residues. The germline CDR1 and CDR2 sequences are MDHEN and SYDVKM. Germline trimming cut 6 bases from V and 3 bases from J; bases unmatched to any gene: 20.

The chain links TRBV25-1 to TRBJ2-5, with TRBD2 identical over 7 bases. With the DNA end fitting TRBJ2-7 better, the J assignment may be wrong. This CDR3 has 15 amino acids. Germline CDR1 is MGHDK and CDR2 is SYGVNS. The CDR3 DNA sequence: TGTGCCAGCAGTGAATACGGCGGGAGTGTCGACGAGCAGTACTTC. Translating it yields CASSEYGGSVDEQYF.

As regards this clone: The same CDR3 can be traced to other DNA sequences in this sample. The chain employs TRBV5-1 and TRBJ2-7; the D gene is possibly TRBD2 (6 bases). The V end lost 0 bases, the J end lost 5 bases, and 9 bases lay between the germline ends. Germline V lookup: CDR1 SGHRS, CDR2 YFSETQ. The CDR3 is made up of 13 amino acids. Here the CDR3 reads CASSLVGGNEQYF. The CDR3 bases are TGCGCCAGCAGCTTGGTCGGGGGAAACGAGCAGTACTTC.

Note on this clone: The junction departs from the called germline gene at one end, perhaps through a read error. In nucleotides, the CDR3 is TGTGCCAGCAGTGAAGCGGGGGACAGGGGGGGATTT. This encodes CASSEAGDRGGF. The chain joins TRBV6-1 to TRBJ2-3; 11 positions match TRBD1. Germline values: CDR1 MNHNS, CDR2 SASEGT. The CDR3 totals 12 residues.